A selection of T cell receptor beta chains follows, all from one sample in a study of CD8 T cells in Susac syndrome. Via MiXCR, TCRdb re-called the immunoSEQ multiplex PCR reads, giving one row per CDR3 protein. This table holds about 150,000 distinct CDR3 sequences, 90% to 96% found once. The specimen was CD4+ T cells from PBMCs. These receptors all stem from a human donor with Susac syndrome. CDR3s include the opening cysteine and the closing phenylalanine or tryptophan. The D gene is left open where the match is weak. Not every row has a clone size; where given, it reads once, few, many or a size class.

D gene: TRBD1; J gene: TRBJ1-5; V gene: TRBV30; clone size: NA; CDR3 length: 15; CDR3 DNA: TGTGCCTGTGGGACAGGGGGCGCAGGCAATCAGCCCCAGCATTTT; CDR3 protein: CACGTGGAGNQPQHF
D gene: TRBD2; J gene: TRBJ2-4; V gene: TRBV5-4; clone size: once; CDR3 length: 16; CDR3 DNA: TGTGCCAGCAGCGCGGGACTAGCGGGAGCTGGAAACATTCAGTACTTC; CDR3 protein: CASSAGLAGAGNIQYF
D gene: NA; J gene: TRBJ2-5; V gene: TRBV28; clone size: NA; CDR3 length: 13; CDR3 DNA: TGTGCCAGCAGCACCGGGAGTGAAGAGACCCAGTACTTC; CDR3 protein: CASSTGSEETQYF
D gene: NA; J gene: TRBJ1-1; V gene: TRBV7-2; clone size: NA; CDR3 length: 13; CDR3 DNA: TGTGCCAGCAACCCCGTTGGTGACACTGAAGCTTTCTTT; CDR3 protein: CASNPVGDTEAFF
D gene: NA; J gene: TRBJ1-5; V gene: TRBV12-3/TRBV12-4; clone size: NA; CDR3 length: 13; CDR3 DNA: TGTGCCAGCAGTGCGTCCCGGGACCGGGCCCAGCATTTT; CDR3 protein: CASSASRDRAQHF
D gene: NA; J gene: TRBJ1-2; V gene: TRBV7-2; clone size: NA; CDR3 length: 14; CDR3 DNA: TGTGCCAGCAGCGCGGGGGGGAGGGAAGGCGGCTACACCTTC; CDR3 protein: CASSAGGREGGYTF
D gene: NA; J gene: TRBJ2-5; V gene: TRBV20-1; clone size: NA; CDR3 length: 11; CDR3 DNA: TGCAGTGCTAGAAAGCAAGAGACCCAGTACTTC; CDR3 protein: CSARKQETQYF
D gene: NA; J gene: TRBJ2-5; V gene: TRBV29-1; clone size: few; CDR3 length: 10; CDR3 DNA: TGCAGCGCCGAGGGCGAGACCCAGTACTTC; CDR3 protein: CSAEGETQYF
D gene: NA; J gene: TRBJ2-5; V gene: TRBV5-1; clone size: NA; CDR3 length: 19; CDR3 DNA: TGCGCCAGCAGCTCCCCCCCCAACCGGGGCCTAGACTACCAAGAGACCCAGTACTTC; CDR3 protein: CASSSPPNRGLDYQETQYF
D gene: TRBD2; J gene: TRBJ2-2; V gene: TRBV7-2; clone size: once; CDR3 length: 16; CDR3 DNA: TGTGCCAGCAGCTTCGGCGGGAGGTCGAACACCGGGGAGCTGTTTTTT; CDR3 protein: CASSFGGRSNTGELFF
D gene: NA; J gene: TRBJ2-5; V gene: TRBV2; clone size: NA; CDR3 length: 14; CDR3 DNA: TGTGCCAGCAGTGGGCTGGTGGGCAAGGAGACCCAGTACTTC; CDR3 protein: CASSGLVGKETQYF
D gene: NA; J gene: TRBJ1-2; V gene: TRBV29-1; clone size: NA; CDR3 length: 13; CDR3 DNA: TGCAGCGTAGCCTTGTTGGGCAACTATGGCTACACCTTC; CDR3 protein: CSVALLGNYGYTF
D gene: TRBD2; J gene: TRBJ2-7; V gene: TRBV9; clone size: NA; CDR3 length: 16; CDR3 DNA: TGTGCCAGCAGCCGTCTAGCGGGAGGGCCCACGAACGAGCAGTACTTC; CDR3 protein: CASSRLAGGPTNEQYF
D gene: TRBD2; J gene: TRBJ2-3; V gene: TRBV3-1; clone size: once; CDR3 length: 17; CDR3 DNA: TGTGCCAGCAGCCAAGAGATGCTAGCGGGGGGAGGAAATACGCAGTATTTT; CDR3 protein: CASSQEMLAGGGNTQYF
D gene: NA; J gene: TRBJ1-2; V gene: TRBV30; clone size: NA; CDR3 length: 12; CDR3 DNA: TGTGCCTGGAGTTTAGGGAACCATGGCTACACCTTC; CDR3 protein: CAWSLGNHGYTF
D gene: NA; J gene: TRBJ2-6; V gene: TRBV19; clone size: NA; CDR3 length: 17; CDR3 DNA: TGTGCCAGTACTCATCTGGCAGCTCTCTCTGGGGCCAACGTCCTGACTTTC; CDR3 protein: CASTHLAALSGANVLTF
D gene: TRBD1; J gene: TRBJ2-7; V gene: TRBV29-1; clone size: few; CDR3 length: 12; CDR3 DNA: TGCAGCGTTCGACAGGGTCTCTACGAGCAGTACTTC; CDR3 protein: CSVRQGLYEQYF
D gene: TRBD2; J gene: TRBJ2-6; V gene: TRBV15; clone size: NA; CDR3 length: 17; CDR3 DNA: TGTGCCACCAGTCGACTAGCGGGAGTTTCTGGGGCCAACGTCCTGACTTTC; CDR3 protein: CATSRLAGVSGANVLTF
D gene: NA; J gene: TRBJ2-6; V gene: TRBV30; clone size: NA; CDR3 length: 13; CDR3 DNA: TGTGCCTGGAGAACCCCTGGGGCCAACGTCCTGACTTTC; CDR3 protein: CAWRTPGANVLTF
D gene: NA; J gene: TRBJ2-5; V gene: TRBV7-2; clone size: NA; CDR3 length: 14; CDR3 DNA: TGTGCCAGCAGCCCCTGGGGGGATCAAGAGACCCAGTACTTC; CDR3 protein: CASSPWGDQETQYF
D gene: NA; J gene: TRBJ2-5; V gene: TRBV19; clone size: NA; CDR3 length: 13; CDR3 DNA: TGTGCCAGTAGTGGTTGGCAGGAAGAGACCCAGTACTTC; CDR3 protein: CASSGWQEETQYF
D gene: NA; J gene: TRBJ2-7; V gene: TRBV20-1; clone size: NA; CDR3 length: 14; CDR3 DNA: TGCAGTGCTTGGGGGACTCCGGGAATATACGAGCAGTACTTC; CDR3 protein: CSAWGTPGIYEQYF
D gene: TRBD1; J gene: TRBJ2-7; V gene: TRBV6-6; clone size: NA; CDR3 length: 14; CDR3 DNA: TGTGCCAGCACCGTCCGGGACAGCTCCTACGAGCAGTACTTC; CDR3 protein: CASTVRDSSYEQYF
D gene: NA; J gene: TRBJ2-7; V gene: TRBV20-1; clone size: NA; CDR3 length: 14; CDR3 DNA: TGCAGTGCTAGTGATCTTGCTGGCATCTACGAGCAGTACTTC; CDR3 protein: CSASDLAGIYEQYF
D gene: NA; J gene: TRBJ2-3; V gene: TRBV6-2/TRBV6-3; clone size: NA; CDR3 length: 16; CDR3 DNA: TGTGCCAGCAGCCGGTCTGGGGACGGAGCAGGAGGGACGCAGTATTTT; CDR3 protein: CASSRSGDGAGGTQYF
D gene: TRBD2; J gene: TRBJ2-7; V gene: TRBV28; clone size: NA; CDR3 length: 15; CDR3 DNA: TGTGCCAGCAGTCCCTTCAGCGGGAGTCTCAACGAGCAGTACTTC; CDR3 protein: CASSPFSGSLNEQYF
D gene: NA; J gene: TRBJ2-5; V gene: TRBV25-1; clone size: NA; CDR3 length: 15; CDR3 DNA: TGTGCCAGCAGCCCAATGAGAGGTTCCCAAGAGACCCAGTACTTC; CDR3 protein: CASSPMRGSQETQYF
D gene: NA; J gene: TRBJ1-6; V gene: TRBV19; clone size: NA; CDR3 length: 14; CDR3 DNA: TGTGCCAGTAGTATAGAGGGGCATAATTCACCCCTCCACTTT; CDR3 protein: CASSIEGHNSPLHF
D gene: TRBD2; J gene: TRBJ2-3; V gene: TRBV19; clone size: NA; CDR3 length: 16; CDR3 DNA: TGTGCCAGTACCCCCCAGTCGGGAGGAATGACAGATACGCAGTATTTT; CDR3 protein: CASTPQSGGMTDTQYF
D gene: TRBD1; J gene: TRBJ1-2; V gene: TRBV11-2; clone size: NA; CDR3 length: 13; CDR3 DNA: TGTGCCAGCAGCCGAGACAGGGAATATGGCTACACCTTC; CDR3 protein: CASSRDREYGYTF
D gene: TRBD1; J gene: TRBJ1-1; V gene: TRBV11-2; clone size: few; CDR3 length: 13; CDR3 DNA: TGTGCCAGCAGCCGGACAGGGAACACTGAAGCTTTCTTT; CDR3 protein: CASSRTGNTEAFF
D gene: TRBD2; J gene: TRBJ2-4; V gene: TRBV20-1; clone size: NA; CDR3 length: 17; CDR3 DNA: TGCAGTGCTTTCGGACTAGCGGGAGGCCCGGCCAAAAACATTCAGTACTTC; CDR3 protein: CSAFGLAGGPAKNIQYF
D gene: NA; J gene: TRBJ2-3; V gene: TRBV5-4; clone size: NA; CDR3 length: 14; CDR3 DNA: TGTGCCAGCAGCTTGGACGGAAAGGCAGATACGCAGTATTTT; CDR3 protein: CASSLDGKADTQYF
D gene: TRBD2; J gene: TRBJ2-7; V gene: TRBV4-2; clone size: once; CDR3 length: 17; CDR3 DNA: TGTGCCAGCAGCCAATTCCTGCCTAGCGGAAGCTCCTACGAGCAGTACTTC; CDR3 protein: CASSQFLPSGSSYEQYF
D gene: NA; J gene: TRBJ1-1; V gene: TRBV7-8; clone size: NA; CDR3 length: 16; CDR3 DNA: TGTGCCAGCAGCTTAGTCCCGGGACGGATGAACACTGAAGCTTTCTTT; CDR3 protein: CASSLVPGRMNTEAFF
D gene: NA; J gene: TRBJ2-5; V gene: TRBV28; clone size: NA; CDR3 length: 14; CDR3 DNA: TGTGCCAGCAGTTTAGGGGACCCCCCTGGGACCCAGTACTTC; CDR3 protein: CASSLGDPPGTQYF
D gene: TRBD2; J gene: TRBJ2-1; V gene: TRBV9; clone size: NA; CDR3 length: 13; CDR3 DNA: TGTGCCAGCAGCGTAGGGCGGGAGAATGAGCAGTTCTTC; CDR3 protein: CASSVGRENEQFF
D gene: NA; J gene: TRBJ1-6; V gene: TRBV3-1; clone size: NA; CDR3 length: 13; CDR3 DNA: TGTGCCAGCAGCCAAGTCAGGGGTTCACCCCTCCACTTT; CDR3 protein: CASSQVRGSPLHF
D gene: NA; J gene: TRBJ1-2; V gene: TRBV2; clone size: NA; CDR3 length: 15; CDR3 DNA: TGTGCCAGCAGTGAATCCTCAGCCGGGGGCTATGGCTACACCTTC; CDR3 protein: CASSESSAGGYGYTF
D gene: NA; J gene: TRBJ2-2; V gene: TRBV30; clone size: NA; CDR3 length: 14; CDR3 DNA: TGTGCCTGCCGCTGGTGGTGGTCCACCGGGGAGCTGTTTTTT; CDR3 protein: CACRWWWSTGELFF
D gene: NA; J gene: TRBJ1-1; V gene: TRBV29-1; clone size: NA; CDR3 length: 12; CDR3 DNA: TGCAGCGTCGGGTTTGTTGACACTGAAGCTTTCTTT; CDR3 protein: CSVGFVDTEAFF